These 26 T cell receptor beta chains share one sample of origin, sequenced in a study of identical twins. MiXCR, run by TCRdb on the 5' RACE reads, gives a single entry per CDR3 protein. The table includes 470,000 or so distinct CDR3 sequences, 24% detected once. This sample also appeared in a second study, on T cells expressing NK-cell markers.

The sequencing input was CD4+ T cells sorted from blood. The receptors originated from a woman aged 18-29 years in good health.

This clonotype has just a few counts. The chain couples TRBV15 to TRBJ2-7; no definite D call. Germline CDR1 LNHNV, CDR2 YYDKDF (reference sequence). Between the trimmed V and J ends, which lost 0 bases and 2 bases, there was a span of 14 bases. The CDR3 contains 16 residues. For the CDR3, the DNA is TGTGCCACCAGCAGAGATCTAGGCGGCTTGACCTACGAGCAGTACTTC. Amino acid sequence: CATSRDLGGLTYEQYF.

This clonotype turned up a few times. CDR3 in amino acids: CASSPIGASGSHEQYF. The DNA of the CDR3 is TGTGCCAGCAGCCCTATCGGGGCTAGCGGGAGCCACGAGCAGTACTTC. V and J are TRBV7-2 and TRBJ2-7, with 10 bases lining up with TRBD2. The CDR3 length is 16 residues. Germline CDR1 is SGHTA and CDR2 is FQGNSA. The trim removed 5 bases at V and 5 bases at J, leaving 12 bases unmatched.

CDR3 sequence reads: CAISENRGLSSYNEQFF. CDR3 bases: TGTGCCATCAGTGAAAACAGGGGGCTGAGCTCCTACAATGAGCAGTTCTTC. V gene TRBV10-3 combines with J gene TRBJ2-1, with 9 positions matching TRBD1. Germline values: CDR1 ENHRY, CDR2 SYGVKD. The CDR3 has 17 residues. After removal of 3 bases from V and 0 bases from J, the junction contained 6 bases not matched to a gene.

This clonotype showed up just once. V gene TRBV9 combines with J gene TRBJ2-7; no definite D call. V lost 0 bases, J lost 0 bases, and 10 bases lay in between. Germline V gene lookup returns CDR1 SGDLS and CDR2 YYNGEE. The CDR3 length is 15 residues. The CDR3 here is CASSVDPAYSYEQYF. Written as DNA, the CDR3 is TGTGCCAGCAGCGTAGATCCAGCCTACTCCTACGAGCAGTACTTC.

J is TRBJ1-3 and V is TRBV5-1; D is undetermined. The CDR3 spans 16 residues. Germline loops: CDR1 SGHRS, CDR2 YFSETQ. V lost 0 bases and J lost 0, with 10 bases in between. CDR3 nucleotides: TGCGCCAGCAGCTTGGCAGGCAGCCTCTCTGGAAACACCATATATTTT. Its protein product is CASSLAGSLSGNTIYF.

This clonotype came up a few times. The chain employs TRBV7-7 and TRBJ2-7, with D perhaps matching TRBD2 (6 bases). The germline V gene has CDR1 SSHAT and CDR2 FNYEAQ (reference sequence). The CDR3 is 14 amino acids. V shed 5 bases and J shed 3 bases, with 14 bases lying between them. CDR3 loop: CASSMSTTSYEQYF. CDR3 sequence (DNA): TGTGCCAGCAGCATGTCCACGACTAGCTACGAGCAGTACTTC.

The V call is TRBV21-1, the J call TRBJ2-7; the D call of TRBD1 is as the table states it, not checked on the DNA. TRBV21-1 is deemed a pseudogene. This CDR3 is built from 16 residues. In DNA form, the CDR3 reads TGTGCCAGCAGCAATAGTTGGGGACAGATCTCCTACGAGCAGTACTTC. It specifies CASSNSWGQISYEQYF.

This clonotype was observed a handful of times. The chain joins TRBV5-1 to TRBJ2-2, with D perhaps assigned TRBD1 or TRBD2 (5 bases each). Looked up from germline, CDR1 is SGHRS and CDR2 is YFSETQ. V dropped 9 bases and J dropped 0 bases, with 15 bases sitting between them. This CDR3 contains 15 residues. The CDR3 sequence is CATRPGPTNTGELFF. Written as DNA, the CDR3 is TGCGCCACTAGGCCGGGACCCACGAACACCGGGGAGCTGTTTTTT. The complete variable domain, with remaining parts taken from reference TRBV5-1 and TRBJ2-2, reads KAGVTQTPRYLIKTRGQQVTLSCSPISGHRSVSWYQQTPGQGLQFLFEYFSETQRNKGNFPGRFSGRQFSNSRSEMNVSTLELGDSALYLCATRPGPTNTGELFFGEGSRLTVL.

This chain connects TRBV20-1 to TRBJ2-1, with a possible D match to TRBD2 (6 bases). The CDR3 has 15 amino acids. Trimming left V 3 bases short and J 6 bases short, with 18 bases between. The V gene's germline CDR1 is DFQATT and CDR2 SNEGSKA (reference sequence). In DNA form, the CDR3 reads TGCAGTGCTAGCGTGTTTTTTGGGACTCTCAATGAGCAGTTCTTC. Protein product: CSASVFFGTLNEQFF.

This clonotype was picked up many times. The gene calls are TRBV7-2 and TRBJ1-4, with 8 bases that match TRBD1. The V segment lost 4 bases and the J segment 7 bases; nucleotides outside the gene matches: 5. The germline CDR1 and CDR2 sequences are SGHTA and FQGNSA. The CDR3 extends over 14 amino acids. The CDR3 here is CASSSGQGGEKLFF. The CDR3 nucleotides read TGTGCCAGCAGCTCCGGACAGGGAGGTGAAAAACTGTTTTTT.

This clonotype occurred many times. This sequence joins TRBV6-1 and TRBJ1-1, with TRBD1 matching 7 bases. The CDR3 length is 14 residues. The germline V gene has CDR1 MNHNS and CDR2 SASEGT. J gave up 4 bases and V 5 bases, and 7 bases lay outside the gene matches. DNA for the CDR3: TGTGCCAGCAGTCTCCAGGGGGGGAGCACTGAAGCTTTCTTT. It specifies CASSLQGGSTEAFF.

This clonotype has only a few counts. CDR3 nucleotides: TGTGCCACCAGCTTGTGGACAGGGTTGGAGGGGACTGAAGCTTTCTTT. It encodes CATSLWTGLEGTEAFF. The chain uses TRBV15 and TRBJ1-1; the match to TRBD1 covers 8 bases. CDR1 LNHNV and CDR2 YYDKDF come from the germline V gene (reference sequence). Germline trimming cut 5 bases from V and 5 bases from J; bases unmatched to any gene: 13. This CDR3 is 16 amino acids long.

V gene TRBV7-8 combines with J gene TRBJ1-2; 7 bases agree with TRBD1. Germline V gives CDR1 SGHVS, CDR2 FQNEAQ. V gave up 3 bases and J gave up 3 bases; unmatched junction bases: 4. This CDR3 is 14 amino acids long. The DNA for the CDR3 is TGTGCCAGCAGCTTTACAGGGGTGGACTATGGCTACACCTTC. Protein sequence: CASSFTGVDYGYTF. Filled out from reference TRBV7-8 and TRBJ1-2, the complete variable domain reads GAGVSQSPRYKVAKRGQDVALRCDPISGHVSLFWYQQALGQGPEFLTYFQNEAQLDKSGLPSDRFFAERPEGSVSTLKIQRTQQEDSAVYLCASSFTGVDYGYTFGSGTRLTVV.

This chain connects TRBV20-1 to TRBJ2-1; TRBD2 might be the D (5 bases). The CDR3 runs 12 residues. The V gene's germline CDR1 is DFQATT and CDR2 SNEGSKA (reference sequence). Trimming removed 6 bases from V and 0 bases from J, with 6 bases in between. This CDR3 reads CSAGVSYNEQFF. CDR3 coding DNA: TGCAGTGCCGGGGTCTCCTACAATGAGCAGTTCTTC.

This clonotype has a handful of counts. CDR3 sequence reads: CATATGPSSGANVLTF. The CDR3, as DNA: TGTGCCACCGCGACAGGGCCTAGCTCTGGGGCCAACGTCCTGACTTTC. The gene calls are TRBV12-3 or TRBV12-4 and TRBJ2-6; TRBD1 agrees at 7 bases. Losses at the gene ends were 10 bases for V and 0 bases for J; bases not matched to a gene: 9. The CDR3 consists of 16 residues.

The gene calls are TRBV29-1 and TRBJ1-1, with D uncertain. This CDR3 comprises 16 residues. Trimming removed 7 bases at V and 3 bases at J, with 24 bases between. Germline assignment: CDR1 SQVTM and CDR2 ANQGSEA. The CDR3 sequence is CSGVPPRNLGDTEAFF. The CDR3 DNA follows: TGCAGCGGGGTTCCCCCTCGGAACCTTGGGGACACTGAAGCTTTCTTT.

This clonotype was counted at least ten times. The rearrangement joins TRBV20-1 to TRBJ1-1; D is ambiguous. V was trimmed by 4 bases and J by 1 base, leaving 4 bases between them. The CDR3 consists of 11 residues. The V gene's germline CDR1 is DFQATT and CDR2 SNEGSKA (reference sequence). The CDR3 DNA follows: TGCAGTGCTACAGGGAACACTGAAGCTTTCTTT. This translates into CSATGNTEAFF.

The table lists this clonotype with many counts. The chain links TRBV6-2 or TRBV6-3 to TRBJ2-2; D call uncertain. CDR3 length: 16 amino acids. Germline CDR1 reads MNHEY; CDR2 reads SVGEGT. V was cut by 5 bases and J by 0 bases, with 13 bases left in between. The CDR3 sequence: CASSADSPSNTGELFF. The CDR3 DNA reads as TGTGCCAGCAGTGCCGACTCTCCGTCGAACACCGGGGAGCTGTTTTTT.

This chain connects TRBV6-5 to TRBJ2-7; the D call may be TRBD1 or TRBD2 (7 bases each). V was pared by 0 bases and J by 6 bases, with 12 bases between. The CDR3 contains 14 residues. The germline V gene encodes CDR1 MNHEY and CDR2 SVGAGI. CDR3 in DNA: TGTGCCAGCAGTTACTCGAGCAGGGGGGGCGAGCAGTACTTC. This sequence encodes CASSYSSRGGEQYF.

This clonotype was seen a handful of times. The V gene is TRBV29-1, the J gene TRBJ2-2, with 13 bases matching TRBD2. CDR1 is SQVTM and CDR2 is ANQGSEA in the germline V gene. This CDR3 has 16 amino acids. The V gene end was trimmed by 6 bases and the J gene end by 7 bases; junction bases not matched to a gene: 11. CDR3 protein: CSVVRLAGGLGGELFF. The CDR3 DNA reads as TGCAGCGTAGTAAGACTAGCGGGAGGTCTGGGCGGGGAGCTGTTTTTT.

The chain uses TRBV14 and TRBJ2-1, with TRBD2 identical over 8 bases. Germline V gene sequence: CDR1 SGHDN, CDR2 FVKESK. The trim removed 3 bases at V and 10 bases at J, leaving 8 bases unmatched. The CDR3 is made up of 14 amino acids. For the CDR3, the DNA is TGTGCCAGCAGCCACGACGGGAGGGCCAGAGAGCAGTTCTTC. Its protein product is CASSHDGRAREQFF. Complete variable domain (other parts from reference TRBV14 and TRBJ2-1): EAGVTQFPSHSVIEKGQTVTLRCDPISGHDNLYWYRRVMGKEIKFLLHFVKESKQDESGMPNNRFLAERTGGTYSTLKVQPAELEDSGVYFCASSHDGRAREQFFGPGTRLTVL.

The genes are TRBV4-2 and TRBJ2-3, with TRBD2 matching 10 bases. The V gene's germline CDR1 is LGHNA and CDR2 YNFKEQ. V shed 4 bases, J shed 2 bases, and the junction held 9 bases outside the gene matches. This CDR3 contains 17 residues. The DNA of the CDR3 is TGTGCCAGCAGCCCTAGCGGGGGCACGGGGGCCACAGATACGCAGTATTTT. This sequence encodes CASSPSGGTGATDTQYF.

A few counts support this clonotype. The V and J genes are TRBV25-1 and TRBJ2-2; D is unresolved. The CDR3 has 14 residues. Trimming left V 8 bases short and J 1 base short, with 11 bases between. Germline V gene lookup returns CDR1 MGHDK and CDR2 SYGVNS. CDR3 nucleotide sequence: TGTGCCAGCCTTGACACTCTGAACACCGGGGAGCTGTTTTTT. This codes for CASLDTLNTGELFF. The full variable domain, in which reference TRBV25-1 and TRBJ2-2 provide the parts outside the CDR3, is EADIYQTPRYLVIGTGKKITLECSQTMGHDKMYWYQQDPGMELHLIHYSYGVNSTEKGDLSSESTVSRIRTEHFPLTLESARPSHTSQYLCASLDTLNTGELFFGEGSRLTVL.

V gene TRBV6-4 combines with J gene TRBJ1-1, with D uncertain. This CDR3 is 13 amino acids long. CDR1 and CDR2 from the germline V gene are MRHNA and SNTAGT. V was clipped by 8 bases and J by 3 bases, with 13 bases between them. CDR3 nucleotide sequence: TGTGCCAGCCAGCAGGAGGCTGACACTGAAGCTTTCTTT. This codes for CASQQEADTEAFF.

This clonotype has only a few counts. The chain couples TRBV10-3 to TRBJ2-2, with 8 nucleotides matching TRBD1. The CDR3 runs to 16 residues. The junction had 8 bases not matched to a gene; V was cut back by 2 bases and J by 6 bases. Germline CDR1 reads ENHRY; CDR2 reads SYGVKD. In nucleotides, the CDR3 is TGTGCCATCAGTGAGCTAAGGACAGGGTCCGCCGGGGAGCTGTTTTTT. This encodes CAISELRTGSAGELFF.

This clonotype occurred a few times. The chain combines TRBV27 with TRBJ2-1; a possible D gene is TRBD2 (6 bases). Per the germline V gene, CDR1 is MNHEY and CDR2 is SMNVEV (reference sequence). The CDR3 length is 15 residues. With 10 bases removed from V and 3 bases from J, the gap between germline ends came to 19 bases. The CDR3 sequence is CATGEGLYVYNEQFF. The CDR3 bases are TGTGCCACCGGCGAGGGACTTTACGTCTACAATGAGCAGTTCTTC.